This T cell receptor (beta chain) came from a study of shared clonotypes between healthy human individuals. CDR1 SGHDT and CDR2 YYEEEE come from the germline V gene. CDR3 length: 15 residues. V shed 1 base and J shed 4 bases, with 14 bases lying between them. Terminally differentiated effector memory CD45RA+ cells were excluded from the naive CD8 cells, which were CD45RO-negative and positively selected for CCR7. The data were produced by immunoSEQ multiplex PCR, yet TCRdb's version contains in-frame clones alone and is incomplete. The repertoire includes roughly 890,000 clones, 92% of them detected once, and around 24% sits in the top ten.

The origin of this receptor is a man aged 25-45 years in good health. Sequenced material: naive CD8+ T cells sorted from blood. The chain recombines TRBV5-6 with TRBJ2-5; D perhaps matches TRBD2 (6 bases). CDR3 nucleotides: TGTGCCAGCAGCTTGCAACTAGCTCCTTTAGAGACCCAGTACTTC. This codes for CASSLQLAPLETQYF.